Below are 10 T cell receptor beta chains sequenced from a single sample in a study of cytomegalovirus exposure and HLA in healthy donors. Primers included in the PCR were 60 Vbeta and 13 Jbeta primers. Repertoires were generated with immunoSEQ multiplex PCR, while TCRdb's copy carries only in-frame clones and drops some. The table includes under 85,000 clones, around 70% detected once. Source material: PBMCs. All receptors derive from a woman between 25 and 40 years old in good health and CMV-seropositive.

This clone was seen only a few times. The rearrangement uses TRBV28 and TRBJ1-1; the D is unclear. The CDR3 covers 13 residues. CDR1 is MDHEN, CDR2 SYDVKM, per germline. V was clipped by 6 bases and J by 0 bases, with 8 bases between them. The CDR3 sequence is CASSAQLNTEAFF. In nucleotides, the CDR3 is TGTGCCAGCAGCGCCCAGTTGAACACTGAAGCTTTCTTT.

V is TRBV6-5 and J is TRBJ2-7; maybe TRBD1 (6 bases). The V end lost 0 bases, the J end lost 2 bases, and 11 bases lay between the germline ends. The CDR3 is made up of 15 amino acids. Germline CDR1 MNHEY, CDR2 SVGAGI. For the CDR3, the DNA is TGTGCCAGCAGTTACTCGGCCAGGGGCCCCTACGAGCAGTACTTC. Encoded protein: CASSYSARGPYEQYF.

V gene TRBV11-2 combines with J gene TRBJ1-1; 7 bases are a match to TRBD1. In germline, CDR1 is SGHAT, CDR2 FQNNGV. J was trimmed by 1 base and V by 5 bases; bases with no gene match: 1. The CDR3 extends over 13 amino acids. This chain's CDR3 is CASSGTENTEAFF. CDR3 DNA sequence: TGTGCCAGCAGCGGGACAGAGAACACTGAAGCTTTCTTT.

The rearrangement uses TRBV29-1 and TRBJ2-7; 11 nucleotides match TRBD1. Trimming removed 4 bases from V and 4 bases from J; junction bases left unmatched: 6. Germline CDR1 SQVTM, CDR2 ANQGSEA. The CDR3 runs 14 residues. CDR3 in DNA: TGCAGCGTTGGAGTAGGACAGGGGGCTTACGAGCAGTACTTC. Translation gives CSVGVGQGAYEQYF.

The rearrangement uses TRBV11-2 and TRBJ2-1; 9 nucleotides align to TRBD2. The CDR3 sequence is 17 residues long. Germline CDR1 SGHAT, CDR2 FQNNGV. V was clipped by 2 bases and J by 0 bases; unmatched bases: 5. DNA for the CDR3: TGTGCCAGCAGCTTAATAGGTAGCGGGAGCTCCTACAATGAGCAGTTCTTC. This sequence encodes CASSLIGSGSSYNEQFF.

CDR3 nucleotides: TGTGCCAGCAGCCTATCGGACACGCCCTATGGCTACACCTTC. This encodes CASSLSDTPYGYTF. This sequence joins TRBV7-6 and TRBJ1-2, with a tentative D call TRBD1 (5 bases). The CDR3 consists of 14 residues. Germline lookup yields CDR1 SGHVS and CDR2 FNYEAQ. Trimming removed 5 bases from V and 4 bases from J, with 14 bases in between. Using reference TRBV7-6 and TRBJ1-2 for the parts outside the CDR3, the full variable domain is GAGVSQSPRYKVTKRGQDVALRCDPISGHVSLYWYRQALGQGPEFLTYFNYEAQQDKSGLPNDRFSAERPEGSISTLTIQRTEQRDSAMYRCASSLSDTPYGYTFGSGTRLTVV.

The chain uses TRBV5-1 and TRBJ2-7, with no clear D. V lost 4 bases and J 0 bases, leaving 8 bases between the germline ends. The germline V gene encodes CDR1 SGHRS and CDR2 YFSETQ. This CDR3 spans 13 amino acids. CDR3 nucleotide sequence: TGCGCCAGCAGCCTGAGTCCCTCCTACGAGCAGTACTTC. Its protein product is CASSLSPSYEQYF.

This clone was found a few times. The chain couples TRBV2 to TRBJ2-7; possible D gene TRBD2, 6 bases. Trimming took off 4 bases at V and 3 bases at J, with 22 bases between the two ends. Germline V gene data show CDR1 as SNHLY and CDR2 as FYNNEI. This CDR3 comprises 17 residues. The CDR3 DNA sequence: TGTGCCAGCAGTGGAACCTCTGGGGAGCAGGGACTCTACGAGCAGTACTTC. Encoded protein: CASSGTSGEQGLYEQYF.

The chain has TRBV30 and TRBJ2-7; TRBD2 matches 8 bases. Germline CDR1 GTSNPN, CDR2 SVGIG (reference sequence). The CDR3 has 14 residues. The ends lost 2 bases at V and 4 bases at J; junction bases unmatched: 7. DNA of the CDR3: TGTGCCTGGAGTTCGGCGGGAGGTTTTTACGAGCAGTACTTC. It specifies CAWSSAGGFYEQYF. The whole variable domain, filled in from reference TRBV30 and TRBJ2-7, reads SQTIHQWPATLVQPVGSPLSLECTVEGTSNPNLYWYRQAAGRGLQLLFYSVGIGQISSEVPQNLSASRPQDRQFILSSKKLLLSDSGFYLCAWSSAGGFYEQYFGPGTRLTVT.

This clone has more than one count but fewer than ten. V gene TRBV6-5 combines with J gene TRBJ2-4, with D maybe TRBD2 (5 bases). Germline CDR1 reads MNHEY; CDR2 reads SVGAGI. V dropped 4 bases and J dropped 5 bases, with 9 bases sitting between them. The CDR3 loop spans 13 amino acids. The CDR3 loop reads CASSSPGENIQYF. The DNA for the CDR3 is TGTGCCAGCAGTTCTCCCGGGGAAAACATTCAGTACTTC.